In this sample, the clone carrying this T cell receptor beta chain turned up a few times. The target antigen is unknown. This specimen belongs to a study of T-cell memory formation after mild COVID-19. From 5'RACE with constant-segment primers came TCR alpha and TCR beta cDNA libraries that carried sample barcodes and UMIs. TCRdb reprocessed the 5' RACE reads via MiXCR and lists one record per CDR3 protein. The table lists approximately 500,000 distinct CDR3 sequences, 25% of them singletons. This CDR3 spans 17 amino acids. Unmatched junction bases numbered 7, after V lost 0 bases and J lost 3 bases. Germline V gives CDR1 MNHEY, CDR2 SVGEGT. Study-wide findings and caveats: Contracting clones, day 15 to 85, had balanced CD4/CD8, and later expanders favored CD4+.

This clonotype was sampled from an adult woman who had mild COVID-19 (a few samples of this study predate the infection). Cell type and time point are not known. This chain links TRBV6-2 or TRBV6-3 with TRBJ2-2; TRBD2 agrees at 7 bases. Sequences were obtained from PBMCs or a T cell subset sorted from them (not recorded which). The CDR3 coding sequence is TGTGCCAGCAGTTACTCCGTGGGCGGGAGAGACACCGGGGAGCTGTTTTTT. Translated: CASSYSVGGRDTGELFF.